Following are 26 T cell receptor beta chains from one sample sequenced in a study of T cells expressing NK-cell markers. TCRdb reprocessed the 5' RACE reads and stores each CDR3 protein as one record, lacking DNA. Listed are fewer than 550,000 distinct CDR3 sequences; roughly 1.4% falls within the top ten. Sequenced sample: blood T cells: a sorted CD56 or NKG2C T cell subset, CD4+ or CD8+ T cells, or bulk PBMC T cells (not recorded which). The receptors shown here come from a woman aged 45-59 years in good health.

This CDR3 is CASSEVGQGGQPQHF. This sequence joins TRBV6-1 and TRBJ1-5; no DNA is available, so the TRBD1 call from TCRdb remains unchecked. CDR3 length: 15 residues. Per the germline V gene, CDR1 is MNHNS and CDR2 is SASEGT.

The rearrangement joins TRBV12-3 or TRBV12-4 to TRBJ1-6; TCRdb's D call of TRBD1 is untestable without DNA. The CDR3 contains 14 residues. The CDR3 here is CASSSGTVNSPLHF.

The V gene is TRBV20-1, the J gene TRBJ2-7. Germline V gene sequence: CDR1 DFQATT, CDR2 SNEGSKA (reference sequence). CDR3 length: 14 amino acids. CDR3 in amino acids: CSARVGLSVYEQYF.

V usage is TRBV18 and J usage is TRBJ2-1; the D gene TCRdb calls, TRBD1, cannot be checked with no DNA. This CDR3 is built from 16 residues. Germline V gene data show CDR1 as KGHSH and CDR2 as LQKENI. CDR3 sequence reads: CASSPVDRVPSNEQFF.

This chain links TRBV5-5 with TRBJ2-7; absent DNA, TCRdb's TRBD2 call cannot be checked. This CDR3 is 13 amino acids long. CDR1 is SGHKS, CDR2 YYEKEE, per germline (reference sequence). The CDR3 region is CASSLTSGNEQYF.

The genes are TRBV5-4 and TRBJ2-7; the TRBD2 assignment by TCRdb is unverifiable without DNA. The CDR3 extends over 16 amino acids. The germline gives CDR1 SGHNT, CDR2 YYREEE (reference sequence). CDR3 residues: CASSPEPLGRDYEQYF.

The chain carries TRBV10-3 and TRBJ1-2. CDR1 and CDR2 from the germline V gene are ENHRY and SYGVKD. This CDR3 is 13 amino acids long. The CDR3 sequence is CATGRSANYGYTF.

The chain carries TRBV24-1 and TRBJ1-1. Germline assignment: CDR1 KGHDR and CDR2 SFDVKD. The CDR3 extends over 15 amino acids. The CDR3 region is CATSGPGLRNTEAFF.

The chain recombines TRBV2 with TRBJ2-7; TCRdb's assignment of TRBD2 cannot be checked, as there is no DNA. The CDR3 runs 15 residues. From germline, CDR1 is SNHLY and CDR2 FYNNEI. The CDR3: CASSVWLAGAGEQYF.

The V gene is TRBV11-3, the J gene TRBJ1-4; the TCRdb D gene call, TRBD1, has no DNA to confirm it. The germline gives CDR1 SGHNT, CDR2 YENEEA. CDR3 length: 15 residues. CDR3: CASSSGQDSNEKLFF.

This chain links TRBV9 with TRBJ2-1. The CDR3 runs to 17 residues. Germline V gene lookup returns CDR1 SGDLS and CDR2 YYNGEE. This chain's CDR3 is CASSEALSDSSYNEQFF.

The chain has TRBV12-3 or TRBV12-4 and TRBJ2-7; there is no DNA to check the TCRdb D call of TRBD1. The CDR3 is made up of 14 amino acids. The chain's CDR3 is CASSSLQGTGEQYF.

This sequence joins TRBV20-1 and TRBJ1-5; TCRdb outputs TRBD1, but without DNA this stays unchecked. The CDR3 extends over 14 amino acids. Germline V lookup: CDR1 DFQATT, CDR2 SNEGSKA (reference sequence). The CDR3 spells CSAILPAPNQPQHF.

This chain uses TRBV12-3 or TRBV12-4 with TRBJ1-3. This CDR3 is 14 amino acids long. CDR3 residues: CASRREISGNTIYF.

V and J are TRBV4-1 and TRBJ2-1. Germline lookup yields CDR1 MGHRA and CDR2 YSYEKL. CDR3 length: 13 amino acids. The CDR3 region is CASSQKPYNEQFF.

V and J are TRBV20-1 and TRBJ2-3; with no DNA, the TCRdb D assignment of TRBD1 cannot be verified. Per the germline V gene, CDR1 is DFQATT and CDR2 is SNEGSKA (reference sequence). The CDR3 extends over 16 amino acids. The CDR3 loop reads CSATPPGQMSTDTQYF.

This chain uses TRBV11-2 with TRBJ2-7; TCRdb calls TRBD2, which cannot be checked without DNA. Germline CDR1 SGHAT, CDR2 FQNNGV. The CDR3 contains 14 residues. CDR3: CASSASGGSYEQYF.

V and J are TRBV6-6 and TRBJ2-6; TCRdb names TRBD1, which stays unverified in the absence of DNA. Germline V lookup: CDR1 MNHNY, CDR2 SVGAGI (reference sequence). The CDR3 has 15 amino acids. CDR3 loop: CASRTGGSGANVLTF.

This chain joins TRBV9 and TRBJ2-1. The CDR3 has 12 residues. Germline assignment: CDR1 SGDLS and CDR2 YYNGEE. The CDR3: CASSGPNGSPSF.

This sequence joins TRBV12-3 or TRBV12-4 and TRBJ1-3. The CDR3 has 15 amino acids. The CDR3 loop is CASSFGFPSGNTIYF.

The chain joins TRBV15 to TRBJ1-1; TCRdb reports TRBD1, a call that lacks DNA to check it against. In germline, CDR1 is LNHNV, CDR2 YYDKDF (reference sequence). The CDR3 runs to 16 residues. The CDR3 loop is CATSRLSGTGSTEAFF.

CDR3 loop: CASRIDPSLLDQYF. The chain couples TRBV5-1 to TRBJ2-5; the D gene TCRdb calls, TRBD1, cannot be checked with no DNA. This CDR3 has 14 amino acids. CDR1 SGHRS and CDR2 YFSETQ come from the germline V gene. Using reference TRBV5-1 and TRBJ2-5 for the parts outside the CDR3, the full variable domain is KAGVTQTPRYLIKTRGQQVTLSCSPISGHRSVSWYQQTPGQGLQFLFEYFSETQRNKGNFPGRFSGRQFSNSRSEMNVSTLELGDSALYLCASRIDPSLLDQYFGPGTRLLVL.

The chain uses TRBV4-1 and TRBJ2-3; TCRdb proposes TRBD1, but this gene call is untestable without DNA. In germline, CDR1 is MGHRA, CDR2 YSYEKL. CDR3 length: 15 residues. The CDR3 is CASSQDRVETDTQYF.

The rearrangement links TRBV10-2 to TRBJ2-5; the D call from TCRdb, TRBD2, cannot be confirmed without DNA. The germline V gene has CDR1 WSHSY and CDR2 SAAADI. The CDR3 totals 14 residues. Here the CDR3 reads CASRSGRDQETQYF.

The chain uses TRBV20-1 and TRBJ2-3; TCRdb proposes TRBD2, but this gene call is untestable without DNA. This CDR3 contains 15 residues. Germline CDR1 DFQATT, CDR2 SNEGSKA (reference sequence). This chain's CDR3 is CSLEVAGAGTDTQYF.

This chain links TRBV18 with TRBJ2-3; absent DNA, TCRdb's TRBD1 call cannot be checked. CDR3 length equals 19 residues. The germline V gene encodes CDR1 KGHSH and CDR2 LQKENI. Here the CDR3 reads CASSPLARTGGAGTDTQYF.